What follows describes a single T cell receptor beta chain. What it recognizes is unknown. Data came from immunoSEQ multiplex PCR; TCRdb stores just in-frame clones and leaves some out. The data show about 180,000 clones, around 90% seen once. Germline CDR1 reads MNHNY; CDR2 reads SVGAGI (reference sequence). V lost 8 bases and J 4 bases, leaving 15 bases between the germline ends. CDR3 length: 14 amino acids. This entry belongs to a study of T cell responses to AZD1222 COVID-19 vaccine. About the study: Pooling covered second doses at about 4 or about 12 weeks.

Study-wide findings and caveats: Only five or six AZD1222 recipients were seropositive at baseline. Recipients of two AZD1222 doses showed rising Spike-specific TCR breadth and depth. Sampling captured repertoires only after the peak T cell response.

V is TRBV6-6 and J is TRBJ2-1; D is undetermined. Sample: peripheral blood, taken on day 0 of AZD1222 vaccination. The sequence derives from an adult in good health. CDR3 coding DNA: TGTGCCAGCCGAAGGGATGATGGTTACAATGAGCAGTTCTTC. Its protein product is CASRRDDGYNEQFF.